Listed below are T cell receptor beta chains from one sample, sequenced in a study of T and B cells in COVID-19 patients. MiXCR was run by TCRdb on the multiplex PCR reads, yielding one entry per CDR3 protein. The sample lists a few thousand distinct CDR3 sequences, about 27% occurring once. The sample was blood. The source of these receptors is a human donor with active COVID-19. Each CDR3 is given with its conserved first and last residue. The D gene is left open where the match is weak. Some rows mark clone size as missing; the rest say once, few, many or name a class of expanded clone.

CDR3 length: 14
J gene: TRBJ2-5
clone size: medium-sized
V gene: TRBV29-1
D gene: TRBD2
CDR3 DNA: TGCAGCTATCGTGGGGCGGGAGTCCGGGAGACCCAGTACTTC
CDR3 protein: CSYRGAGVRETQYF

CDR3 length: 15
J gene: TRBJ1-1
clone size: few
V gene: TRBV6-6
D gene: NA
CDR3 DNA: TGTGCCAGCAGTTACGTGGTTTCGCGAAAGACTGAAGCTTTCTTT
CDR3 protein: CASSYVVSRKTEAFF

CDR3 length: 14
J gene: TRBJ2-1
clone size: medium-sized
V gene: TRBV30
D gene: TRBD1
CDR3 DNA: TGTGCCTGGGGAATGGGACAGTCCTACAATGAGCAGTTCTTC
CDR3 protein: CAWGMGQSYNEQFF

CDR3 length: 16
J gene: TRBJ1-5
clone size: many
V gene: TRBV6-5
D gene: NA
CDR3 DNA: TGTGCCAGCAGTTACTCCGGGGCAGCTAGCAATCAGCCCCAGCATTTT
CDR3 protein: CASSYSGAASNQPQHF

CDR3 length: 14
J gene: TRBJ2-1
clone size: few
V gene: TRBV12-3/TRBV12-4
D gene: TRBD2
CDR3 DNA: TGTGCCAGCAGTTCGAGCGGGGCCCTTAATGAGCAGTTCTTC
CDR3 protein: CASSSSGALNEQFF

CDR3 length: 14
J gene: TRBJ2-7
clone size: medium-sized
V gene: TRBV6-5
D gene: TRBD1
CDR3 DNA: TGTGCCAGCAGCCCGGGACAGGGGTCCTACGAGCAGTACTTC
CDR3 protein: CASSPGQGSYEQYF

CDR3 length: 15
J gene: TRBJ1-1
clone size: NA
V gene: TRBV4-3
D gene: NA
CDR3 DNA: TGCGCCAGCAGGTTGCAGGTGACCATGAACACTGAAGCTTTCTTT
CDR3 protein: CASRLQVTMNTEAFF

CDR3 length: 16
J gene: TRBJ2-5
clone size: NA
V gene: TRBV20-1
D gene: TRBD2
CDR3 DNA: TGCAGTGCTAGAGAGGCTAGCGGGAGGAGGAAAGAGACCCAGTACTTC
CDR3 protein: CSAREASGRRKETQYF

CDR3 length: 16
J gene: TRBJ2-7
clone size: NA
V gene: TRBV6-5
D gene: TRBD2
CDR3 DNA: TGTGCCAGCAGTTCCGGGACTAGCGGGAGGTATTACGAGCAGTACTTC
CDR3 protein: CASSSGTSGRYYEQYF

CDR3 length: 18
J gene: TRBJ2-5
clone size: few
V gene: TRBV7-2
D gene: TRBD1
CDR3 DNA: TGTGCCAGCAGCACCGCCTTAAATACAGGGGGCCCCTTGAGGACCCAGTACTTC
CDR3 protein: CASSTALNTGGPLRTQYF

CDR3 length: 14
J gene: TRBJ1-4
clone size: medium-sized
V gene: TRBV12-3/TRBV12-4
D gene: NA
CDR3 DNA: TGTGCCAGCAGTTTGATGGCAGGGTCTGAAAAACTGTTTTTT
CDR3 protein: CASSLMAGSEKLFF

CDR3 length: 14
J gene: TRBJ1-4
clone size: medium-sized
V gene: TRBV6-1
D gene: NA
CDR3 DNA: TGTGCCAGCAGTGAGCAGGAAATTAATGAAAAACTGTTTTTT
CDR3 protein: CASSEQEINEKLFF

CDR3 length: 13
J gene: TRBJ1-3
clone size: NA
V gene: TRBV20-1
D gene: NA
CDR3 DNA: TGCAGTGCTAGCATCCAGTCTGGAAACACCATATATTTT
CDR3 protein: CSASIQSGNTIYF

CDR3 length: 15
J gene: TRBJ2-7
clone size: medium-sized
V gene: TRBV15
D gene: NA
CDR3 DNA: TGTGCCACCAGCAGAGGGCGGTCAGACTCCTACGAGCAGTACTTC
CDR3 protein: CATSRGRSDSYEQYF

CDR3 length: 12
J gene: TRBJ1-5
clone size: NA
V gene: TRBV28
D gene: NA
CDR3 DNA: TGTGCCAGCAGACTATATGGGCAGCCCCAGCATTTT
CDR3 protein: CASRLYGQPQHF

CDR3 length: 17
J gene: TRBJ2-1
clone size: NA
V gene: TRBV7-9
D gene: TRBD1
CDR3 DNA: TGTGCCAGCAGCTTACCCCCGGGACAGGGCAGCTACAATGAGCAGTTCTTC
CDR3 protein: CASSLPPGQGSYNEQFF

CDR3 length: 15
J gene: TRBJ2-7
clone size: medium-sized
V gene: TRBV15
D gene: TRBD1
CDR3 DNA: TGTGCCACCAGCGGCAGACAGGGCTCTGTGGACGAGCAGTACTTC
CDR3 protein: CATSGRQGSVDEQYF

CDR3 length: 13
J gene: TRBJ1-5
clone size: many
V gene: TRBV27
D gene: NA
CDR3 DNA: TGTGCCAGCAGTATTAGGGGTCACCAGCCCCAGCATTTT
CDR3 protein: CASSIRGHQPQHF

CDR3 length: 14
J gene: TRBJ1-3
clone size: few
V gene: TRBV20-1
D gene: NA
CDR3 DNA: TGCAGTGCTAGTGACGCAAGATCTGGAAACACCATATATTTT
CDR3 protein: CSASDARSGNTIYF

CDR3 length: 16
J gene: TRBJ1-5
clone size: few
V gene: TRBV12-3/TRBV12-4
D gene: NA
CDR3 DNA: TGTGCCAGTTCGCCCCCAGGGGCCGGGGAACGGCAGCCCCAGCATTTT
CDR3 protein: CASSPPGAGERQPQHF

CDR3 length: 12
J gene: TRBJ2-1
clone size: medium-sized
V gene: TRBV27
D gene: NA
CDR3 DNA: TGTGCCAGCTTAGGCTCCTACAATGAGCAGTTCTTC
CDR3 protein: CASLGSYNEQFF

CDR3 length: 15
J gene: TRBJ1-1
clone size: medium-sized
V gene: TRBV19
D gene: NA
CDR3 DNA: TGTGCCAGTAGTATGAGAGAGGTGTGGCGGCCGGAAGCTTTCTTT
CDR3 protein: CASSMREVWRPEAFF

CDR3 length: 14
J gene: TRBJ2-1
clone size: NA
V gene: TRBV19
D gene: TRBD1
CDR3 DNA: TGTGCCAGTAGAGAGGGACAGGGTAACAATGAGCAGTTCTTC
CDR3 protein: CASREGQGNNEQFF

CDR3 length: 14
J gene: TRBJ2-2
clone size: NA
V gene: TRBV20-1
D gene: TRBD1
CDR3 DNA: TGCAGTGCTAACAGGGGGCAGAACACCGGGGAGCTGTTTTTT
CDR3 protein: CSANRGQNTGELFF

CDR3 length: 16
J gene: TRBJ1-2
clone size: NA
V gene: TRBV24-1
D gene: TRBD1
CDR3 DNA: TGTGCCACCAGTGATGTAGGGACAGGGGGGAGCTATGGCTACACCTTC
CDR3 protein: CATSDVGTGGSYGYTF

CDR3 length: 13
J gene: TRBJ1-2
clone size: once
V gene: TRBV6-5
D gene: TRBD1
CDR3 DNA: TGTGCCAGCAGCTGGACAGGGGCCTATGGCTACACCTTC
CDR3 protein: CASSWTGAYGYTF

CDR3 length: 16
J gene: TRBJ1-1
clone size: few
V gene: TRBV19
D gene: NA
CDR3 DNA: TGTGCCAGTACCTCCGGTAGCAGGGGTCGGCACACTGAAGCTTTCTTT
CDR3 protein: CASTSGSRGRHTEAFF